The T cell receptor (beta chain) under discussion was sequenced for a study of T cells in Graves' hyperthyroidism and ophthalmopathy. Regarding the study as a whole: Blood samples included most of the expanded thyroid clonotypes exceeding 0.001. It was a median about 6.5 months before onset that the model predicted ophthalmopathy. Stable hyperthyroidism was told apart from ophthalmopathy by a model built on 13 V-J features.

About 10 ml fresh peripheral blood yielded the PBMCs. Researchers took RNA transcripts and amplified the TCR beta CDR3 regions from them. First-round RT-PCR with HTBI primers amplified the TCR CDR3 region. TCRdb reprocessed the multiplex PCR reads via MiXCR and lists one record per CDR3 protein. Of around 400,000 distinct CDR3 sequences in the sample, over 12% are singletons; the top ten hold about 20%. This CDR3 spans 16 amino acids. Trimming shortened V by 2 bases and J by 8 bases, and 18 bases separated the two germline ends. Germline V gene sequence: CDR1 MNHNS, CDR2 SASEGT. There are many counts of this clonotype. Its antigen is as yet unknown.

The origin of this receptor is a woman between 55 and 75 years old with Graves' ophthalmopathy. The sample comprised blood. This chain links TRBV6-1 with TRBJ1-4, with D possibly TRBD1 on 5 matching bases. The CDR3, as DNA: TGTGCCAGCAGTGAAATATCCGGCAGGGTGATCGAAAAACTGTTTTTT. Translating gives CASSEISGRVIEKLFF.